The next 25 T cell receptor beta chains were all read from a single sample in a study of blood T cell repertoires in COVID-19. Sequencing was performed with immunoSEQ multiplex PCR; in TCRdb, only in-frame clones are kept and a portion is missing. The sample has about 39,000 clones; 65% to 90% are singletons. The sample comprised peripheral blood. All receptors come from a human donor in a cohort sampled during active COVID-19.

V usage is TRBV29-1 and J usage is TRBJ1-1; D is unclear. Deletions cut 4 bases from V and 1 base from J, with 10 bases between. The germline V gene has CDR1 SQVTM and CDR2 ANQGSEA. The CDR3 sequence is 13 residues long. The chain's CDR3 is CSVGGTWNTEAFF. The CDR3 DNA is TGCAGCGTTGGTGGCACATGGAACACTGAAGCTTTCTTT.

This chain connects TRBV5-5 to TRBJ1-1; 8 bases line up with TRBD1. V gave up 4 bases and J gave up 5 bases; unmatched junction bases: 4. The CDR3 consists of 13 residues. Germline V lookup: CDR1 SGHKS, CDR2 YYEKEE (reference sequence). The CDR3 sequence: CASSTDRVTEAFF. The CDR3 DNA reads as TGTGCCAGCAGCACGGACAGGGTTACTGAAGCTTTCTTT.

This chain connects TRBV5-1 to TRBJ2-3; TRBD2 agrees at 7 bases. This CDR3 spans 14 amino acids. Trimming cost V 4 bases and J 2 bases; bases outside gene matches: 4. CDR1 is SGHRS and CDR2 is YFSETQ in the germline V gene. CDR3 nucleotides: TGCGCCAGCAGCATAGCGGGCCTCACAGATACGCAGTATTTT. Its translation is CASSIAGLTDTQYF.

The sample holds a few counts of this clone. The chain carries TRBV2 and TRBJ2-1; 7 bases agree with TRBD2. Looked up from germline, CDR1 is SNHLY and CDR2 is FYNNEI. The CDR3 runs 14 residues. Unmatched junction bases numbered 6, after V lost 1 base and J lost 9 bases. CDR3 DNA: TGTGCCAGCAGTGAAGGGGAGGGGCCCGGTGAGCAGTTCTTC. Its protein product is CASSEGEGPGEQFF.

The rearrangement joins TRBV6-5 to TRBJ1-2; possibly TRBD1 for D (6 bases). This CDR3 has 14 amino acids. Per germline, CDR1 MNHEY and CDR2 SVGAGI. V lost 6 bases to trimming and J lost 8 bases, with 19 bases between them. As DNA, the CDR3 is TGTGCCAGCAGGCAGACAGGACTTAATCCGGGCTACACCTTC. Translation: CASRQTGLNPGYTF.

This clone was counted only a few times. The chain combines TRBV6-1 with TRBJ1-1, with D possibly TRBD1 on 5 matching bases. Trimming cost V 3 bases and J 1 base, with 18 bases left between them. Germline-derived CDR1 and CDR2 are MNHNS and SASEGT. This CDR3 is 17 amino acids long. This chain's CDR3 is CASSDRTFGLSNTEAFF. The CDR3 DNA sequence: TGTGCCAGCAGTGACCGGACATTTGGGCTTTCGAACACTGAAGCTTTCTTT.

This clone was observed a single time. The chain's CDR3 is CASSVDLYNEQFF. CDR3 nucleotide sequence: TGTGCCAGCAGCGTAGATCTCTACAATGAGCAGTTCTTC. The chain employs TRBV9 and TRBJ2-1; D is undetermined. V lost 0 bases and J 3 bases, leaving 4 bases between the germline ends. Looked up from germline, CDR1 is SGDLS and CDR2 is YYNGEE. There are 13 residues in the CDR3.

The chain is built from TRBV5-1 and TRBJ2-3, with TRBD1 identical over 8 bases. The germline V gene has CDR1 SGHRS and CDR2 YFSETQ. The CDR3 consists of 14 residues. The J segment lost 5 bases and the V segment lost 4 bases, leaving 6 bases of the junction unmatched. This CDR3 reads CASSQGQGGDTQYF. CDR3 nucleotide sequence: TGCGCCAGCAGCCAAGGACAGGGTGGAGATACGCAGTATTTT.

The gene calls are TRBV19 and TRBJ2-1; 7 nucleotides agree with TRBD2. This CDR3 contains 17 residues. Unmatched junction bases numbered 7, after V lost 2 bases and J lost 0 bases. CDR1 is LNHDA and CDR2 is SQIVND in the germline V gene (reference sequence). CDR3 in DNA: TGTGCCAGTAGTATAATGCATAGCGGGCGCTCCTACAATGAGCAGTTCTTC. Encoded protein: CASSIMHSGRSYNEQFF.

This chain connects TRBV13 to TRBJ1-5; TRBD1 matches 10 bases. Germline V gene data show CDR1 as PRHDT and CDR2 as FYEKMQ (reference sequence). The junction had 3 bases not matched to a gene; V was cut back by 3 bases and J by 4 bases. The CDR3 consists of 15 residues. This CDR3 reads CASSFGTGVNQPQHF. In DNA, the CDR3 is TGTGCCAGCAGCTTCGGGACAGGGGTAAATCAGCCCCAGCATTTT.

The V call is TRBV21-1, the J call TRBJ2-7; the tabulated D call, TRBD1, remains unverified against the DNA. TRBV21-1 has pseudogene status. The CDR3 has 13 residues. In DNA, the CDR3 is TGTGCCAGCATCGTTCTCCGGGACAGCGAGCAGTACTTC. It specifies CASIVLRDSEQYF.

J is TRBJ2-7 and V is TRBV15; TRBD1 matches at 9 bases. Germline values: CDR1 LNHNV, CDR2 YYDKDF (reference sequence). The V segment lost 4 bases and the J segment 3 bases; nucleotides outside the gene matches: 10. This CDR3 region has 16 residues. DNA of the CDR3: TGTGCCACCAGCACACGTATGGGGACAGGGAACTACGAGCAGTACTTC. Protein sequence: CATSTRMGTGNYEQYF. Supplemented by reference TRBV15 and TRBJ2-7, the full variable domain reads DAMVIQNPRYQVTQFGKPVTLSCSQTLNHNVMYWYQQKSSQAPKLLFHYYDKDFNNEADTPDNFQSRRPNTSFCFLDIRSPGLGDTAMYLCATSTRMGTGNYEQYFGPGTRLTVT.

V and J are TRBV19 and TRBJ1-2, with no clear D. The germline V and J ends were trimmed by 5 bases and 4 bases, with 20 bases remaining between them. Per the germline V gene, CDR1 is LNHDA and CDR2 is SQIVND (reference sequence). This CDR3 is built from 16 residues. This chain's CDR3 is CASSDPRAFEGYGYTF. In DNA, the CDR3 is TGTGCCAGTAGTGACCCCCGTGCCTTTGAGGGCTATGGCTACACCTTC.

The table lists this clone with a few counts. The gene calls are TRBV6-1 and TRBJ1-2; 8 bases match TRBD1. Germline CDR1 MNHNS, CDR2 SASEGT. Germline trimming cut 6 bases from V and 4 bases from J; bases unmatched to any gene: 7. The CDR3 extends over 14 amino acids. The chain's CDR3 is CASRTGTGAYGYTF. In DNA form, the CDR3 reads TGTGCCAGCAGAACCGGGACAGGCGCCTATGGCTACACCTTC.

The V call is TRBV6-5, the J call TRBJ2-7; tentatively, D is TRBD1 (5 bases). V gave up 6 bases and J gave up 6 bases, with 15 bases separating them. The CDR3 runs to 13 residues. Germline V gene data show CDR1 as MNHEY and CDR2 as SVGAGI. The CDR3 region is CASRLTVNSEQYF. The CDR3 DNA is TGTGCCAGCAGATTGACAGTGAACAGCGAGCAGTACTTC.

The J gene is TRBJ2-3, the V gene TRBV4-3; 7 nucleotides agree with TRBD2. This CDR3 has 15 residues. Germline-derived CDR1 and CDR2 are LGHNA and YSLEER. V lost 1 base to trimming and J lost 3 bases; unmatched junction nucleotides: 4. CDR3 sequence (DNA): TGCGCCAGCAGCCAAGGGGGGGGAGTTACAGATACGCAGTATTTT. It translates to CASSQGGGVTDTQYF.

This chain links TRBV30 with TRBJ2-1; a possible D gene is TRBD1 (8 bases). CDR3 length: 14 amino acids. The V end lost 4 bases, the J end lost 8 bases, and 18 bases lay between the germline ends. Germline CDR1 and CDR2: GTSNPN and SVGIG (reference sequence). CDR3: CAWNQGAGEDEQFF. CDR3 nucleotides: TGTGCCTGGAACCAGGGGGCGGGAGAGGATGAGCAGTTCTTC.

This clone was counted once. V is TRBV18 and J is TRBJ1-1; possible D gene TRBD1, 6 bases. Germline lookup yields CDR1 KGHSH and CDR2 LQKENI. The CDR3 extends over 13 amino acids. V lost 5 bases and J lost 5, with 12 bases in between. The CDR3 protein is CASSIKGGTEAFF. The DNA of the CDR3 is TGTGCCAGCTCAATCAAAGGGGGAACTGAAGCTTTCTTT.

CDR3 sequence (DNA): TGTGCCAGCTCACCAGGGACAGGGTCTGTGAATGAGCAGTTCTTC. Translation gives CASSPGTGSVNEQFF. The gene calls are TRBV18 and TRBJ2-1; 9 bases agree with TRBD1. The CDR3 sequence is 15 residues long. CDR1 and CDR2 from the germline V gene are KGHSH and LQKENI. The V and J ends lost 2 bases and 7 bases, in that order; junction bases with no gene match: 6.

This chain links TRBV19 with TRBJ1-5; D unresolved. This CDR3 contains 13 residues. Germline CDR1 LNHDA, CDR2 SQIVND (reference sequence). V lost 9 bases and J lost 1, with 10 bases in between. CDR3 nucleotides: TGTGCCAGCGTCGGGTTGAGCAATCAGCCCCAGCATTTT. Its protein is CASVGLSNQPQHF.

A few counts support this clone. V and J are TRBV3-1 (or the pseudogene TRBV3-2) and TRBJ1-1, with TRBD1 identical over 7 bases. The CDR3 has 13 amino acids. With V trimmed by 5 bases and J by 4 bases, 4 bases remained unmatched. Germline V lookup: CDR1 LGHDT, CDR2 YNNKEL (reference sequence). CDR3 coding DNA: TGTGCCAGCAGCGACAGGGTCGGCACTGAAGCTTTCTTT. As protein: CASSDRVGTEAFF.

This clone appeared once. J is TRBJ2-5 and V is TRBV29-1; 9 positions match TRBD1. V trimming: 6 bases; J trimming: 5 bases; junction bases outside the gene matches: 10. CDR3 length: 14 amino acids. Germline assignment: CDR1 SQVTM and CDR2 ANQGSEA. This CDR3 reads CSVAQGTGRETQYF. The CDR3, as DNA: TGCAGCGTGGCCCAGGGGACAGGGCGGGAGACCCAGTACTTC.

This clone has just one count. J is TRBJ1-2 and V is TRBV7-2; TRBD1 is a possible D gene (6 bases). V lost 1 base to trimming and J lost 6 bases, with 9 bases between them. The CDR3 has 13 amino acids. Looked up from germline, CDR1 is SGHTA and CDR2 is FQGNSA. The DNA of the CDR3 is TGTGCCAGCAGCTTAGTAGCAGGGGATGGCTACACCTTC. Translating gives CASSLVAGDGYTF.

The chain has TRBV7-3 and TRBJ2-7; the match to TRBD1 covers 8 bases. This CDR3 has 13 amino acids. Germline CDR1 reads SGHTA; CDR2 reads FQGTGA. Losses at the gene ends were 5 bases for V and 3 bases for J; bases not matched to a gene: 3. Written as DNA, the CDR3 is TGTGCCAGCAGCCCCGGGACAGGCTACGAGCAGTACTTC. Translation gives CASSPGTGYEQYF.

The gene calls are TRBV6-2 or TRBV6-3 and TRBJ1-5; 9 nucleotides line up with TRBD1. The ends lost 0 bases at V and 6 bases at J; junction bases unmatched: 15. The germline V gene encodes CDR1 MNHEY and CDR2 SVGEGT. This CDR3 spans 19 amino acids. The CDR3 spells CASSYSMGQGESVSQPQHF. The CDR3 DNA is TGTGCCAGCAGTTACTCGATGGGACAGGGAGAATCGGTCAGTCAGCCCCAGCATTTT.